This T cell receptor beta chain is from a study of T cells after yellow fever vaccination. Study information: Researchers used SMART-Seq v4 Ultra Low Input to prepare fractions that had low cell numbers. General study points: Clones that expanded after primary vaccination mostly reappeared after the booster (96% CD4, about 89% CD8).

The CDR3 is 16 residues long. The junction had 11 bases not matched to a gene; V was cut back by 6 bases and J by 4 bases. Germline V CDR1 and CDR2: MNHEY, SVGAGI. TCRdb used MiXCR to reprocess the 5' RACE reads, holding one entry per CDR3 protein. Found here are more than 250,000 distinct CDR3 sequences, 6.8% of them singletons; the top ten hold roughly a sixth. This clonotype was found a few times. Its antigen is unknown. The input for sequencing was PBMCs, taken roughly 46 days after the first yellow fever vaccination. This clonotype was obtained from a man aged 18 to 29 who received the YFV17D yellow fever vaccine. The gene calls are TRBV6-5 and TRBJ2-2; TRBD1 agrees at 7 bases. CDR3 amino acids: CASSYRQGLSTGELFF. CDR3 sequence (DNA): TGTGCCAGCAGCTACCGACAGGGTCTTAGCACCGGGGAGCTGTTTTTT.